This entry describes one TCR beta chain. Its matching antigen is unknown. Per germline, CDR1 MGHRA and CDR2 YSYEKL. The CDR3 runs 13 residues. V dropped 1 base and J dropped 8 bases, with 12 bases sitting between them. TCRdb keeps only in-frame clones here, not all; method: immunoSEQ multiplex PCR. Among fewer than 300,000 clones listed, roughly four fifths were seen once. This sample is part of a study of cytotoxic CD8 clonotypes in ibrutinib-treated CLL. General study points: Rare overall, public clonotypes shrank or held steady under therapy.

The specimen comprised PBMCs, sampled at disease progression, from a patient treated with ibrutinib. The source is a human donor with chronic lymphocytic leukemia. This chain links TRBV4-1 with TRBJ2-7; the D gene is possibly TRBD2 (5 bases). The CDR3 sequence is CASSQGGGSKQYF. In DNA, the CDR3 is TGCGCCAGCAGCCAAGGAGGTGGGAGTAAGCAGTACTTC.